The clone carrying this T cell receptor (beta chain) occurred a few times. The target antigen is unknown. TCRdb re-derived calls from the 5' RACE reads in MiXCR, one entry per CDR3 protein. The profile shows roughly 490,000 distinct CDR3 sequences, about 13% of them singletons. This sample was included in a study of identical twins. Study-level results: Possibly, invariant MAIT and iNKT cells partly confounded zero-insertion analyses. For monozygotic twins, models underestimated out-of-frame TCR alpha sharing.

These data also formed part of another study, on yellow fever vaccine responses in identical twins.

The sample taken for sequencing was CD4+ T cells sorted from blood. The receptor's source is a woman under 30 in good health.

CDR3 loop: CASSKIGEASYEQYF. The CDR3 region has the DNA TGTGCCAGCAGTAAAATCGGAGAAGCCTCCTACGAGCAGTACTTC. The chain carries TRBV27 and TRBJ2-7; D is uncertain. The germline CDR1 and CDR2 sequences are MNHEY and SMNVEV (reference sequence). This CDR3 is 15 amino acids long. V was shortened by 5 bases and J by 0 bases, with 14 bases between the two germline ends.